This T cell receptor beta chain was identified in a study of T cell repertoires in cytomegalovirus infection. Study overall: Indications of both CMV infection and matching HLA type were provided by public TCR beta signatures.

TCRdb called the reads again in MiXCR, with one record for every CDR3 protein. The sample carries about 400,000 distinct CDR3 sequences, about 35% recorded once. To note about this clonotype: What it binds is not known.

Sequences were derived from cultured PBMCs, sampled from culture after CMV antigen stimulation. The TCR originated in a human donor in good health (CMV status not recorded). Some clones in this sample may be carry-over from other donors' samples.

CDR3 in amino acids: CSVALAGEAFF. For the CDR3, the DNA is TGCAGCGTTGCTTTGGCAGGTGAAGCTTTCTTT. The rearrangement joins TRBV29-1 to TRBJ1-1; D ambiguous. V lost 4 bases and J 7 bases, leaving 10 bases between the germline ends. Looked up from germline, CDR1 is SQVTM and CDR2 is ANQGSEA. This CDR3 comprises 11 residues. The variable domain in full, with the rest retrieved from reference TRBV29-1 and TRBJ1-1, is SAVISQKPSRDICQRGTSLTIQCQVDSQVTMMFWYRQQPGQSLTLIATANQGSEATYESGFVIDKFPISRPNLTFSTLTVSNMSPEDSSIYLCSVALAGEAFFGQGTRLTVV.